These 7 T cell receptor beta chains were sequenced from one sample in a study of cytomegalovirus exposure and HLA in healthy donors. The PCR was carried out with 60 Vbeta primers and 13 Jbeta primers. Libraries were prepared by immunoSEQ multiplex PCR; TCRdb keeps only in-frame clonotypes and omits some of them. The sample includes around 130,000 clones, about 86% of them seen just once. Sequenced: PBMCs. Every receptor here comes from a woman in her forties in good health and CMV-seronegative.

This rearrangement joins TRBV5-4 to TRBJ1-6; D gene ambiguous. Germline lookup yields CDR1 SGHNT and CDR2 YYREEE (reference sequence). Trimming removed 0 bases from V and 0 bases from J, with 7 bases in between. This CDR3 comprises 16 residues. The CDR3 protein is CASSLDIYSYNSPLHF. CDR3 sequence (DNA): TGTGCCAGCAGCTTGGACATTTACTCCTATAATTCACCCCTCCACTTT.

This chain connects TRBV7-6 to TRBJ2-2, with D possibly TRBD1 on 6 matching bases. Germline CDR1 and CDR2: SGHVS and FNYEAQ. The CDR3 has 16 amino acids. Trimming removed 3 bases from V and 6 bases from J, with 17 bases in between. The CDR3: CASSFPGVHFAGELFF. The CDR3 DNA is TGTGCCAGCAGCTTTCCAGGGGTTCACTTTGCCGGGGAGCTGTTTTTT.

This chain uses TRBV2 with TRBJ1-1; a weak D match, TRBD1 (6 bases). This CDR3 region has 13 residues. V was cut by 7 bases and J by 1 base, with 10 bases left in between. Germline CDR1 and CDR2: SNHLY and FYNNEI. CDR3 sequence: CASNGQRNTEAFF. The CDR3 DNA is TGTGCCAGCAACGGACAGAGGAACACTGAAGCTTTCTTT.

The J gene is TRBJ2-5, the V gene TRBV7-3; D is perhaps TRBD2 (5 bases). The length of the CDR3 is 15 residues. Germline assignment: CDR1 SGHTA and CDR2 FQGTGA. V lost 2 bases and J lost 4, with 14 bases in between. The CDR3 DNA follows: TGTGCCAGCAGCTTAGGGCCAGCGGAGAGAGAGACCCAGTACTTC. It specifies CASSLGPAERETQYF.

The gene calls are TRBV7-6 and TRBJ2-2; 13 nucleotides line up with TRBD2. Losses at the gene ends were 5 bases for V and 5 bases for J; bases not matched to a gene: 14. The CDR3 spans 19 residues. CDR1 and CDR2 (germline): SGHVS, FNYEAQ. This CDR3 is CASSRHLLAGGPGTGELFF. The CDR3, as DNA: TGTGCCAGCAGCCGACACCTACTAGCGGGAGGGCCGGGGACCGGGGAGCTGTTTTTT.

The count of this clone is one. J is TRBJ1-4 and V is TRBV5-1; the match to TRBD1 covers 7 bases. Unmatched junction bases numbered 18, after V lost 4 bases and J lost 0 bases. Germline-derived CDR1 and CDR2 are SGHRS and YFSETQ. The CDR3 has 20 residues. The DNA for the CDR3 is TGCGCCAGCAGCCATACTACAGGGGTGGGGAGATTTGCAACTAATGAAAAACTGTTTTTT. Translating it yields CASSHTTGVGRFATNEKLFF.

The chain uses TRBV7-2 and TRBJ2-3, with 15 bases identical to TRBD2. This CDR3 contains 19 residues. Germline CDR1 SGHTA, CDR2 FQGNSA. V was clipped by 1 base and J by 0 bases; unmatched bases: 5. The CDR3 coding sequence is TGTGCCAGCAGCTTAGGTCGGACTAGCGGGAGGGCCAGCACAGATACGCAGTATTTT. It yields the protein CASSLGRTSGRASTDTQYF.